This TCR beta chain is drawn from a study of shared T cell receptors in the human thymus (dated by TCRdb to 2020 to 2023). Describing the broader study: The study examined how self-reactive, shared T-cell receptor alpha chains are generated in the human thymus.

The germline V gene specifies ENHRY as CDR1 and SYGVKD as CDR2. V is trimmed back by 1 base and J by 2 bases, and the junction contains 9 bases that no gene match accounts for. The CDR3 measures 18 amino acids from cysteine to phenylalanine. Only the CDR3 DNA stays, 54 bases, in frame from base 1. Library prep was done by the immunoSEQ multiplex PCR assay. Imported from immuneACCESS, the table was reduced by TCRdb to in-frame sequences with V and J called. These copies leave out some clones; in studies compared against another copy, an unresolved V gene accounts for under half, and the cause of the remainder is not known. For this sample there are about 610,000 clones; 88% appear just once. Clones ranked in the top ten supply around 0.0099% of the sample. This clone was observed a single time. Its antigen is still unknown. Base qualities are not at hand, and no much larger clone is one base apart. These data were also filed under a second study, of human thymus T cells. As noted in the second study: Donors were immunologically healthy infants undergoing open corrective cardiac surgery for congenital heart defects in Finland. The thymus tissue came from surgical resects taken out during corrective cardiac surgery. Biased V and J gene segment usage appeared to be present in both thymic and peripheral blood repertoires. The related research reported highly overlapping thymic TCR repertoires among unrelated individuals. The study described the TCR alpha and beta repertoires in under 10 infant thymus samples and four matching peripheral blood samples. Donor ages ranged from 7 to 244 days, and the cohort comprised more than 5 male and a couple of female infants. Thymocytes were mechanically released from the tissue and were stored as pellets of about 9.5-33 million cells at -70 degrees C. Genomic DNA was extracted from frozen cell pellets with a QIAsymphony instrument. The immunoSEQ multiplex PCR assay was used to amplify the TCRB and TCRAD loci from a standardized amount of quality-controlled genomic DNA. The amplicons spanned the V(D)J region and were long enough to cover the CDR3 and allow V and J genes to be identified. Amplicon sequencing was performed on an Illumina platform through the commercial immunoSEQ service. Primer bias and sequencing errors were corrected as previously described, and TCRAD and TCRB definitions were based on the IMGT database. Analysis of the repertoires was done with immunoSEQ Analyzer 3.0 and VDJTools and included basic statistics, V/J segment usage, diversity estimates, rarefaction and pairwise overlap. Diversity was estimated using the Chao1, ChaoE, Efron-Thisted, Shannon and inverse Simpson indices, and was also estimated on datasets down-sampled to the size of the smallest sample. Repertoire overlap was determined by strict matching of CDR3 nucleotide sequence, V gene and J gene, and Jaccard-based multidimensional scaling clustering was applied. On average, thymus samples yielded roughly 770,000 unique TCRB clonotypes, whereas blood samples yielded approximately 84,000.

This receptor was obtained from a boy younger than two with a congenital heart defect. Donor details come from another sample of the same person, matched by shared clones. Material for sequencing was thymocytes. Here the chain combines TRBV10-3 and TRBJ2-7, and TRBD2 aligns with 12 junction nucleotides. The sequenced DNA: TGTGCCATCAGTGAGTGGTCGGCTAGCGGGAGGGCCGCCTACGAGCAGTACTTC. It is translated as CAISEWSASGRAAYEQYF.